The 15 T cell receptor beta chains reported below all come from one sample, sequenced in a study of control samples from healthy donors and cancer patients. Sequencing used immunoSEQ multiplex PCR; TCRdb keeps in-frame clones, though not all of them. The sample includes 130,000 to 150,000 clones, over 85% of them seen just once. The source material was blood. Source of these receptors: a man younger than 30 in good health.

V is TRBV4-3 and J is TRBJ2-3; TRBD1 matches at 11 bases. The CDR3 is 15 amino acids. The germline V gene encodes CDR1 LGHNA and CDR2 YSLEER. Unmatched junction bases numbered 2, after V lost 1 base and J lost 5 bases. CDR3 in amino acids: CASSQGDRGGDTQYF. The CDR3 DNA reads TGCGCCAGCAGCCAAGGGGACAGGGGGGGAGATACGCAGTATTTT.

Comments on this clone: Germline is not matched at one junction end, which may reflect a read error. This chain links TRBV5-6 with TRBJ1-3; D perhaps matches TRBD1 (6 bases). The CDR3 is 15 amino acids. Germline-derived CDR1 and CDR2 are SGHDT and YYEEEE. The CDR3: CASSLDRFSGNTIYF. DNA of the CDR3: TGTGCCAGCAGTTTGGACAGATTCTCTGGAAACACCATATATTTT.

The chain combines TRBV27 with TRBJ1-5; no definite D call. The V end lost 5 bases, the J end lost 0 bases, and 5 bases lay between the germline ends. CDR1 MNHEY and CDR2 SMNVEV come from the germline V gene (reference sequence). The CDR3 has 13 residues. This CDR3 is CASSEYSNQPQHF. For the CDR3, the DNA is TGTGCCAGCAGTGAGTATAGCAATCAGCCCCAGCATTTT.

This clone was counted once. The V and J genes are TRBV6-5 and TRBJ1-4; TRBD1 matches 10 bases. The CDR3 totals 14 residues. The junction had 4 bases not matched to a gene; V was cut back by 4 bases and J by 8 bases. Germline loops: CDR1 MNHEY, CDR2 SVGAGI. The DNA of the CDR3 is TGTGCCAGCAGTTCCGACAGGGGGCGAGAAAAACTGTTTTTT. Protein product: CASSSDRGREKLFF.

The chain uses TRBV5-4 and TRBJ2-2; 9 bases agree with TRBD1. The CDR3 is 17 amino acids. Germline-derived CDR1 and CDR2 are SGHNT and YYREEE (reference sequence). V shed 2 bases, J shed 3 bases, and the junction held 8 bases outside the gene matches. The DNA for the CDR3 is TGTGCCAGCAGCTTTAGGACAGGGGATTGGGACACCGGGGAGCTGTTTTTT. Its protein is CASSFRTGDWDTGELFF. The whole variable domain, remainder taken from reference TRBV5-4 and TRBJ2-2, is ETGVTQSPTHLIKTRGQQVTLRCSSQSGHNTVSWYQQALGQGPQFIFQYYREEENGRGNFPPRFSGLQFPNYSSELNVNALELDDSALYLCASSFRTGDWDTGELFFGEGSRLTVL.

The genes are TRBV2 and TRBJ2-1; D tentatively fits TRBD1 or TRBD2 (5 bases each). This CDR3 comprises 15 residues. CDR1 and CDR2 (germline): SNHLY, FYNNEI. Trimming removed 7 bases at V and 0 bases at J, with 13 bases between. The chain's CDR3 is CASTRGVSSYNEQFF. The CDR3 nucleotides are TGTGCCAGCACCAGAGGGGTAAGCTCCTACAATGAGCAGTTCTTC.

The V call is TRBV6-6, the J call TRBJ1-2, with no clear D. This CDR3 is built from 15 residues. The V gene's germline CDR1 is MNHNY and CDR2 SVGAGI (reference sequence). Trimming cost V 2 bases and J 0 bases, with 10 bases left between them. Here the CDR3 DNA reads TGTGCCAGCAGTTACAAGGGCGAAACTAACTATGGCTACACCTTC. Its translation is CASSYKGETNYGYTF.

Only one count was recorded for this clone. The rearrangement joins TRBV6-5 to TRBJ2-7; D not resolved. V dropped 5 bases and J dropped 3 bases, with 11 bases sitting between them. The CDR3 loop spans 13 amino acids. The germline CDR1 and CDR2 sequences are MNHEY and SVGAGI. DNA for the CDR3: TGTGCCAGCAGTCGGCCTTTGGGCTACGAGCAGTACTTC. Its translation: CASSRPLGYEQYF.

The chain joins TRBV7-2 to TRBJ1-5; 8 bases are shared with TRBD1. Germline V gene lookup returns CDR1 SGHTA and CDR2 FQGNSA. This CDR3 has 15 residues. V trimming: 6 bases; J trimming: 11 bases; junction bases outside the gene matches: 15. CDR3: CASSPEPGQALTQHF. The CDR3 DNA sequence: TGTGCCAGCAGTCCAGAACCGGGACAGGCCCTAACCCAGCATTTT.

CDR3 in DNA: TGTGCCAGCAGCCGAAAGGGGGACAGGGGGCTTCGGCCCCAGCATTTT. Amino acids: CASSRKGDRGLRPQHF. The chain recombines TRBV7-8 with TRBJ1-5, with 12 bases aligning to TRBD1. The J segment lost 9 bases and the V segment lost 5 bases, leaving 11 bases of the junction unmatched. Germline-derived CDR1 and CDR2 are SGHVS and FQNEAQ. The CDR3 length is 16 residues.

In its sample, this clone was seen once. The chain employs TRBV9 and TRBJ2-7, with D hard to call. V was cut by 3 bases and J by 0 bases, with 7 bases left in between. The length of the CDR3 is 13 residues. The V gene's germline CDR1 is SGDLS and CDR2 YYNGEE. CDR3: CASSGPSSYEQYF. For the CDR3, the DNA is TGTGCCAGCAGCGGACCGAGCTCCTACGAGCAGTACTTC. Filled out from reference TRBV9 and TRBJ2-7, the complete variable domain reads DSGVTQTPKHLITATGQRVTLRCSPRSGDLSVYWYQQSLDQGLQFLIQYYNGEERAKGNILERFSAQQFPDLHSELNLSSLELGDSALYFCASSGPSSYEQYFGPGTRLTVT.

J is TRBJ2-7 and V is TRBV24-1; tentatively, D is TRBD2 (6 bases). V was trimmed by 7 bases and J by 6 bases, leaving 15 bases between them. This CDR3 contains 13 residues. The V gene's germline CDR1 is KGHDR and CDR2 SFDVKD. CDR3 in DNA: TGTGCCACCAGAAGACTAGGATTTGGCGAGCAGTACTTC. Protein: CATRRLGFGEQYF.

V gene TRBV28 combines with J gene TRBJ1-6, with TRBD1 matching 9 bases. The CDR3 length is 14 residues. The junction had 6 bases not matched to a gene; V was cut back by 6 bases and J by 9 bases. Germline V lookup: CDR1 MDHEN, CDR2 SYDVKM. This CDR3 reads CASRPTGGSSPLHF. The CDR3 bases are TGTGCCAGCAGACCTACAGGGGGCAGTTCACCCCTCCACTTT.

Turning to this clone: Other nucleotide sequences in the sample specify the same CDR3. The rearrangement uses TRBV11-2 and TRBJ1-3, with 7 bases identical to TRBD1. Germline CDR1 and CDR2: SGHAT and FQNNGV. The CDR3 spans 15 residues. The J segment lost 0 bases and the V segment lost 3 bases, leaving 2 bases of the junction unmatched. CDR3 in DNA: TGTGCCAGCAGCTTGGGACAGTCCTCTGGAAACACCATATATTTT. Protein sequence: CASSLGQSSGNTIYF.

The chain is built from TRBV19 and TRBJ1-1; D ambiguous. This CDR3 comprises 13 residues. Trimming removed 1 base at V and 1 base at J, with 4 bases between. Germline assignment: CDR1 LNHDA and CDR2 SQIVND (reference sequence). The CDR3 region has the DNA TGTGCCAGTAGTATAGGGAAGAACACTGAAGCTTTCTTT. It codes for CASSIGKNTEAFF.